This T cell receptor beta chain was documented in a study of tissue T cells after allogeneic stem cell transplantation. Overall study findings and caveats: In patients and mice, blood and spleen missed much of tissue repertoire.

Notes on this clone: The antigen remains unidentified.

The repertoire was sequenced with immunoSEQ multiplex PCR; TCRdb's copy has only in-frame clones and lacks some. The data contain approximately 6,000 clones, around three quarters of them singletons. Comparators were a few non-transplant cancer patients without known GI disease. V shed 5 bases and J shed 4 bases, with 8 bases lying between them. CDR1 is SQVTM, CDR2 ANQGSEA, per germline. The CDR3 has 11 residues. This chain joins TRBV29-1 and TRBJ1-2; D not resolved. The sequences come from tissue from the rectum, collected at autopsy. The clonotype originates from a woman aged 18-55 years with breast cancer. The CDR3 is CSVLIGYGYTF. The CDR3 DNA follows: TGCAGCGTTTTGATAGGCTATGGCTACACCTTC.